The 16 T cell receptor beta chains in this list originate from one sample, sequenced in a study of blood T cell repertoires in COVID-19. Assay: immunoSEQ multiplex PCR; the TCRdb copy retains only in-frame clones and omits some. The sample lists around 81,000 clones, approximately 86% seen once, with approximately 5.1% in the top ten. The specimen sequenced was peripheral blood. Receptors were obtained from a woman aged 80 or over with acute or convalescent COVID-19.

V and J are TRBV19 and TRBJ2-5, with 7 bases matching TRBD1. The CDR3 extends over 13 amino acids. Germline assignment: CDR1 LNHDA and CDR2 SQIVND (reference sequence). V was clipped by 6 bases and J by 5 bases; unmatched bases: 6. The CDR3 protein is CASSPTGSETQYF. In DNA, the CDR3 is TGTGCCAGTAGCCCGACAGGGTCGGAGACCCAGTACTTC.

This clone appeared once. The chain employs TRBV19 and TRBJ2-2; TRBD1 might be the D (5 bases). From germline, CDR1 is LNHDA and CDR2 SQIVND (reference sequence). The CDR3 is 14 amino acids. The V gene lost 7 bases and the J gene lost 3 bases, with 12 bases spanning the gap. The CDR3 loop reads CASKLQADTGELFF. In DNA form, the CDR3 reads TGTGCCAGTAAATTACAGGCGGACACCGGGGAGCTGTTTTTT.

The J gene is TRBJ1-4, the V gene TRBV5-8; tentatively, D is TRBD1 (5 bases). V shed 2 bases and J shed 0 bases, with 11 bases lying between them. The germline V gene encodes CDR1 SGHTS and CDR2 YDEGEE. The CDR3 runs to 16 residues. The CDR3 DNA reads as TGTGCCAGCAGCTTAACAGGAGCTGCAACTAATGAAAAACTGTTTTTT. The encoded protein is CASSLTGAATNEKLFF.

The chain is built from TRBV6-5 and TRBJ1-1; 10 positions agree with TRBD1. This CDR3 has 14 residues. V shed 5 bases and J 7 bases; nucleotides not matched to a gene: 7. From germline, CDR1 is MNHEY and CDR2 SVGAGI. This CDR3 is CASSPGQGVVEAFF. CDR3 bases: TGTGCCAGCAGTCCTGGACAGGGGGTTGTTGAAGCTTTCTTT.

CDR3 nucleotides: TGTGCCAGCGGGGGAATAGCGGGGGAACTTTCCTACAATGAGCAGTTCTTC. Its protein is CASGGIAGELSYNEQFF. The rearrangement links TRBV2 to TRBJ2-1; TRBD2 matches at 9 bases. V lost 8 bases, J lost 1 base, and 12 bases stayed unmatched. From germline, CDR1 is SNHLY and CDR2 FYNNEI. CDR3 length equals 17 residues.

V and J are TRBV5-1 and TRBJ1-5; 9 bases are shared with TRBD1. The CDR3 has 14 residues. V trimming: 4 bases; J trimming: 4 bases; junction bases outside the gene matches: 3. Germline values: CDR1 SGHRS, CDR2 YFSETQ. CDR3 sequence reads: CASSPQGANQPQHF. CDR3 DNA sequence: TGCGCCAGCAGCCCACAGGGGGCGAATCAGCCCCAGCATTTT.

This clone occurred once. The chain recombines TRBV5-4 with TRBJ2-5, with D possibly being TRBD1 (6 bases). CDR1 SGHNT and CDR2 YYREEE come from the germline V gene (reference sequence). There are 14 residues in the CDR3. V was trimmed by 2 bases and J by 2 bases, leaving 10 bases between them. Here the CDR3 reads CASSLSRGQETQYF. As DNA, the CDR3 is TGTGCCAGCAGCTTATCCAGGGGTCAAGAGACCCAGTACTTC.

The genes are TRBV5-1 and TRBJ2-1, with a possible D match to TRBD2 (7 bases). This CDR3 has 15 amino acids. V lost 7 bases to trimming and J lost 4 bases, with 18 bases between them. CDR1 is SGHRS and CDR2 is YFSETQ in the germline V gene. The CDR3 loop reads CASQVEGGGYNEQFF. The CDR3 bases are TGCGCCAGCCAAGTGGAGGGAGGGGGATACAATGAGCAGTTCTTC.

The chain employs TRBV30 and TRBJ2-3, with D perhaps TRBD2 (7 bases). Germline V CDR1 and CDR2: GTSNPN, SVGIG (reference sequence). This CDR3 comprises 16 residues. V was pared by 0 bases and J by 5 bases, with 18 bases between. CDR3 amino acids: CAWSVGVGGGRDTQYF. The CDR3 nucleotides read TGTGCCTGGAGTGTAGGAGTGGGGGGGGGCCGAGATACGCAGTATTTT.

The genes are TRBV5-1 and TRBJ1-2; 10 bases align to TRBD1. The CDR3 runs to 17 residues. Germline loops: CDR1 SGHRS, CDR2 YFSETQ. V lost 4 bases, J lost 2 bases, and 11 bases stayed unmatched. As DNA, the CDR3 is TGCGCCAGCAGCAACCAGATCCCGGGACAGGGGAACTATGGCTACACCTTC. Its translation is CASSNQIPGQGNYGYTF.

The CDR3: CASSLIAGGLYEQYF. The CDR3, as DNA: TGTGCCAGCAGCTTGATAGCGGGAGGGCTCTACGAGCAGTACTTC. J is TRBJ2-7 and V is TRBV7-9; 11 nucleotides line up with TRBD2. V was clipped by 3 bases and J by 3 bases; unmatched bases: 4. The CDR3 runs to 15 residues. CDR1 is SEHNR and CDR2 is FQNEAQ in the germline V gene (reference sequence).

The chain couples TRBV10-3 to TRBJ2-1, with 12 nucleotides matching TRBD2. V lost 6 bases, J lost 5 bases, and 11 bases stayed unmatched. CDR1 and CDR2 from the germline V gene are ENHRY and SYGVKD. This CDR3 is 17 amino acids long. The CDR3 reads CAIRGIIRLAGDNEQFF. The CDR3, as DNA: TGTGCCATCAGGGGGATCATCCGACTAGCGGGAGACAATGAGCAGTTCTTC.

This clone was counted a few times. The gene calls are TRBV7-2 and TRBJ1-1; possible D gene TRBD1, 6 bases. This CDR3 has 14 amino acids. Germline V gene sequence: CDR1 SGHTA, CDR2 FQGNSA. V was cut by 4 bases and J by 3 bases, with 12 bases left in between. DNA of the CDR3: TGTGCCAGCAGCTACAGAGGGGGGGACACTGAAGCTTTCTTT. This gives the protein CASSYRGGDTEAFF.

For the CDR3, the DNA is TGTGCCAGCAGAAGCCGGGACTCCCGTTCAACTAATGAAAAACTGTTTTTT. It specifies CASRSRDSRSTNEKLFF. V and J are TRBV5-6 and TRBJ1-4; D is perhaps TRBD1 (5 bases). The CDR3 is 17 residues long. The germline V and J ends were trimmed by 5 bases and 0 bases, with 17 bases remaining between them. CDR1 and CDR2 from the germline V gene are SGHDT and YYEEEE.

This rearrangement joins TRBV7-9 to TRBJ1-1; no definite D call. Germline V lookup: CDR1 SEHNR, CDR2 FQNEAQ (reference sequence). CDR3 length: 15 amino acids. Deletions cut 1 base from V and 1 base from J, with 10 bases between. The CDR3 DNA sequence: TGTGCCAGCAGCTTAGGGGTAAACAGGAACACTGAAGCTTTCTTT. This codes for CASSLGVNRNTEAFF.

The chain has TRBV7-8 and TRBJ1-2, with 7 bases fitting TRBD1. Unmatched junction bases numbered 13, after V lost 5 bases and J lost 7 bases. This CDR3 has 15 amino acids. In germline, CDR1 is SGHVS, CDR2 FQNEAQ. CDR3 sequence reads: CASSPRQGWDPGYTF. The CDR3 DNA is TGTGCCAGCAGCCCGCGACAGGGATGGGATCCTGGCTACACCTTC.